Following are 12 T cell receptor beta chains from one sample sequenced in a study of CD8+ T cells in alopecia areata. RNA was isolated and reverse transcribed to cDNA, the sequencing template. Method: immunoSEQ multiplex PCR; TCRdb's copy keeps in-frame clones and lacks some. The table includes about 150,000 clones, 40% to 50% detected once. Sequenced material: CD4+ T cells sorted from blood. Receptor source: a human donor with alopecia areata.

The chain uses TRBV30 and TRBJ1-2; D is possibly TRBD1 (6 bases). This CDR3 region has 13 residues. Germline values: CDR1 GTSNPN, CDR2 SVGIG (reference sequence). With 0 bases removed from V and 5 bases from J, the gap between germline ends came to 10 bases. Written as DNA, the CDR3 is TGTGCCTGGAGTGTACAGGGAGAATATGGCTACACCTTC. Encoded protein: CAWSVQGEYGYTF.

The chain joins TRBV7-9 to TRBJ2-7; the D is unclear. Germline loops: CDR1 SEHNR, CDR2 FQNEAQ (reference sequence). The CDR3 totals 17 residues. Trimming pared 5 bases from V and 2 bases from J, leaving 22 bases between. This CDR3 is CASSPEQNWYQTYEQYF. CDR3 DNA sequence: TGTGCCAGCAGCCCCGAACAGAACTGGTACCAAACCTACGAGCAGTACTTC.

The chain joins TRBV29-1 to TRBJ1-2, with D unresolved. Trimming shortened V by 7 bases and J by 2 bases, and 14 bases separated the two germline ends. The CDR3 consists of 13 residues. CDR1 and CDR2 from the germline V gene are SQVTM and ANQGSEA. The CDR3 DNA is TGCAGCGCCCGTGCCGGGTACAACTATGGCTACACCTTC. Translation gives CSARAGYNYGYTF.

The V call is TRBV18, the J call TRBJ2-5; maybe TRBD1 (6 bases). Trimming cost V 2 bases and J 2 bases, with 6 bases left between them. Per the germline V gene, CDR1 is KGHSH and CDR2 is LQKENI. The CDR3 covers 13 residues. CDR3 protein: CASSPRGQETQYF. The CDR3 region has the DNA TGTGCCAGCTCACCAAGGGGGCAAGAGACCCAGTACTTC.

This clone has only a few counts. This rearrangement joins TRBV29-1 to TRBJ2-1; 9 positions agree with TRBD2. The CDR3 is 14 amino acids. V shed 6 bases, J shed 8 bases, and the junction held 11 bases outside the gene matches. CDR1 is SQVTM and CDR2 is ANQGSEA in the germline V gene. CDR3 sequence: CSVRLLAGAHEQFF. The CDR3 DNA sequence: TGCAGCGTCCGCCTATTAGCGGGAGCACATGAGCAGTTCTTC.

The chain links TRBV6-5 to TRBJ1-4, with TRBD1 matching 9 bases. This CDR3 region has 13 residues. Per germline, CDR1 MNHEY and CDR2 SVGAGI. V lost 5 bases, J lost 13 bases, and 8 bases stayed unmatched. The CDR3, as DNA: TGTGCCAGCAGTGGACAGGGGTCGCTTCGACTGTTTTTT. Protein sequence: CASSGQGSLRLFF.

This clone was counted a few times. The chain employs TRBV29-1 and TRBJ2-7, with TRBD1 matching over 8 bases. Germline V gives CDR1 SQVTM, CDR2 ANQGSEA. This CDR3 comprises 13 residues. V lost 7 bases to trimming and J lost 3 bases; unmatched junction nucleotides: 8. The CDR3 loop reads CSATGTGFYEQYF. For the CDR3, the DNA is TGCAGCGCAACCGGGACAGGCTTCTACGAGCAGTACTTC.

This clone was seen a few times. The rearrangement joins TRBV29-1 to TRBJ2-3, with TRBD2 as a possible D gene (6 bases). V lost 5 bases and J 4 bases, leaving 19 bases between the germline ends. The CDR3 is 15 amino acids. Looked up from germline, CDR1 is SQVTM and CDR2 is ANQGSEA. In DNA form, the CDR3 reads TGCAGCGTTACCTTCGGAGGGGCAGTGGCAGATACGCAGTATTTT. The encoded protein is CSVTFGGAVADTQYF.

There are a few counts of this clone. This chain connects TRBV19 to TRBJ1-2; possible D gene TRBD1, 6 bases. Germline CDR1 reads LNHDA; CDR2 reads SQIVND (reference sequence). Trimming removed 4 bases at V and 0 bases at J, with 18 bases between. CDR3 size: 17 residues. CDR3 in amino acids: CASSTTGKINPNYGYTF. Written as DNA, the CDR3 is TGTGCCAGTAGTACGACAGGAAAGATCAACCCTAACTATGGCTACACCTTC.

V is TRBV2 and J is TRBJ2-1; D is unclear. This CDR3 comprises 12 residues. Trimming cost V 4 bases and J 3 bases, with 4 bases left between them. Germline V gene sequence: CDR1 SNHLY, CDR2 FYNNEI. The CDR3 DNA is TGTGCCAGCAGTGGGGACTACAATGAGCAGTTCTTC. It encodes CASSGDYNEQFF.

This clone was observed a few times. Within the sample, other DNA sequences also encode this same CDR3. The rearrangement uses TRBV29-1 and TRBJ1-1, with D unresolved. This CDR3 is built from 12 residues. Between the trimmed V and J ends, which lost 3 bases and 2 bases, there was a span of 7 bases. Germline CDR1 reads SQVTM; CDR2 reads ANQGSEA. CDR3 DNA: TGCAGCGTTGAGGGTCGAAACACTGAAGCTTTCTTT. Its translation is CSVEGRNTEAFF.

CDR3 nucleotide sequence: TGCGCCAGCAGTCACACCCCGGGACAGGGTCGATACGAGCAGTACTTC. Protein sequence: CASSHTPGQGRYEQYF. The chain uses TRBV23-1 and TRBJ2-7; 9 nucleotides line up with TRBD1. TRBV23-1 is an open reading frame whose function is uncertain. This CDR3 contains 16 residues. V shed 3 bases and J 4 bases; nucleotides not matched to a gene: 10.